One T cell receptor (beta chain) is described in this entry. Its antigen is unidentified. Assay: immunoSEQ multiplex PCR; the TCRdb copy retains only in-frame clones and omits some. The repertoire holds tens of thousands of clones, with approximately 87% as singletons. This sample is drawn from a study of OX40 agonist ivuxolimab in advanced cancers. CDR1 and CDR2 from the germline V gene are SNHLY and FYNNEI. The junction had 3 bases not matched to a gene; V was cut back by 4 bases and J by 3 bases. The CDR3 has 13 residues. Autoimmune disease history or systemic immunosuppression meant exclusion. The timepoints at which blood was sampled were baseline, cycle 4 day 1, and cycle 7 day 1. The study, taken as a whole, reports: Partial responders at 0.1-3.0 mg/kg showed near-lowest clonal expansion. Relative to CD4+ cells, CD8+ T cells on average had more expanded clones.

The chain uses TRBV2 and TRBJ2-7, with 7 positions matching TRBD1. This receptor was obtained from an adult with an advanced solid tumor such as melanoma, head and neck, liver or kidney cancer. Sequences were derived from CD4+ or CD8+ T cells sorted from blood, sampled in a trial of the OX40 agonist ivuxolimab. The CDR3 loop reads CASSGQGLYEQYF. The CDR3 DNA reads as TGTGCCAGCAGTGGACAGGGTCTCTACGAGCAGTACTTC.